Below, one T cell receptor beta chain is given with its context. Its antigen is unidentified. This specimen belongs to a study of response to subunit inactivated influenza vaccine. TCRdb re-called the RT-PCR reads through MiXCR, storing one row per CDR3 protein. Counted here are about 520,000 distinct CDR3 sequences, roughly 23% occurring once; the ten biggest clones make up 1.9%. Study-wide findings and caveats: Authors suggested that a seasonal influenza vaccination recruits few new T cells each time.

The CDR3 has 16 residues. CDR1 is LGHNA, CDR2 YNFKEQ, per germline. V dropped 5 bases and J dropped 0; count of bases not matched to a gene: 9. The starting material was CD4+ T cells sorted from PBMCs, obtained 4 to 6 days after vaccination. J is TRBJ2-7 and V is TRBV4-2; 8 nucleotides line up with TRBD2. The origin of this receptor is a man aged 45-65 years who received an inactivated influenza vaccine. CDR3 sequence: CASSASLAGLSYEQYF. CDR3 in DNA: TGTGCCAGCAGCGCTTCGCTAGCGGGTCTCTCCTACGAGCAGTACTTC.